Listed here are 27 T cell receptor beta chains from one sample, sequenced in a study of blood T cell repertoires in COVID-19 (TCRdb year 2020). Library creation used the immunoSEQ multiplex PCR assay. Not all clones reach the TCRdb copy of this immuneACCESS table, which keeps in-frame sequences only. Checked studies attribute under half of the gap to unresolved V genes and leave the rest unexplained. The table for this sample lists roughly 190,000 clones; roughly 90% of them were counted only once. The biggest ten clones account for roughly 9.8% of the sample. The specimen sequenced was peripheral blood. These receptors all stem from a woman in her sixties with COVID-19, enrolled during active disease.

The rearrangement joins TRBV6-5 to TRBJ2-1, with 9 positions matching TRBD2. From germline, CDR1 is MNHEY and CDR2 SVGAGI. CDR3 length equals 15 residues. Trimming at V came to 5 bases and at J to 6 bases, leaving 8 bases not matched to a gene. This chain's CDR3 is CASSTLAGEGNEQFF. The CDR3 DNA is TGTGCCAGCAGTACGTTAGCGGGAGAAGGCAATGAGCAGTTCTTC.

The chain carries TRBV7-3 and TRBJ2-2; no clear D. The V gene's germline CDR1 is SGHTA and CDR2 FQGTGA. Trimming shortened V by 3 bases and J by 4 bases, and 9 bases separated the two germline ends. This CDR3 is 14 amino acids long. DNA of the CDR3: TGTGCCAGCAGCTTTTCCCAGTCCACCGGGGAGCTGTTTTTT. Encoded protein: CASSFSQSTGELFF.

The rearrangement links TRBV5-4 to TRBJ2-2; 7 bases match TRBD2. Germline CDR1 SGHNT, CDR2 YYREEE (reference sequence). The CDR3 has 15 residues. Unmatched junction bases numbered 7, after V lost 5 bases and J lost 3 bases. The CDR3 loop is CASRAAGVHTGELFF. The CDR3 DNA sequence: TGTGCCAGCAGGGCCGCGGGAGTTCACACCGGGGAGCTGTTTTTT.

V usage is TRBV15 and J usage is TRBJ2-5; D not resolved. Trimming took off 0 bases at V and 6 bases at J, with 11 bases between the two ends. Germline loops: CDR1 LNHNV, CDR2 YYDKDF (reference sequence). CDR3 size: 14 residues. CDR3 protein: CATSRDSGFKTQYF. The CDR3, as DNA: TGTGCCACCAGCAGAGATTCCGGGTTCAAGACCCAGTACTTC. The variable domain in full, completed from reference TRBV15 and TRBJ2-5, reads DAMVIQNPRYQVTQFGKPVTLSCSQTLNHNVMYWYQQKSSQAPKLLFHYYDKDFNNEADTPDNFQSRRPNTSFCFLDIRSPGLGDTAMYLCATSRDSGFKTQYFGPGTRLLVL.

This chain connects TRBV6-6 to TRBJ2-1; 7 bases match TRBD2. This CDR3 region has 15 residues. J lost 5 bases, V lost 6 bases, and 10 bases had no gene match. From germline, CDR1 is MNHNY and CDR2 SVGAGI (reference sequence). CDR3 DNA: TGTGCCAGCAGCCCTCTGGCGGGAGTACACAATGAGCAGTTCTTC. The encoded protein is CASSPLAGVHNEQFF.

This chain connects TRBV5-6 to TRBJ2-7; no reliable D call. V was cut by 4 bases and J by 3 bases, with 11 bases left in between. The germline CDR1 and CDR2 sequences are SGHDT and YYEEEE. The CDR3 sequence is 13 residues long. CDR3 region: CASSLAAVYEQYF. The CDR3, as DNA: TGTGCCAGCAGCCTCGCGGCGGTCTACGAGCAGTACTTC.

This chain joins TRBV30 and TRBJ2-7, with TRBD1 matching 8 bases. Germline V gene data show CDR1 as GTSNPN and CDR2 as SVGIG (reference sequence). Trimming took 7 bases from V and 2 from J; bases not matched to a gene: 19. This CDR3 has 17 amino acids. The CDR3, as DNA: TGTGCCTTTACGGCAACACCCGGACAGGGAGGAGCCTACGAGCAGTACTTC. It yields the protein CAFTATPGQGGAYEQYF.

For the CDR3, the DNA is TGTGCCAGCAGCCTAGGAGGACAGGGGAGTGAAAAACTGTTTTTT. The encoded protein is CASSLGGQGSEKLFF. The chain has TRBV14 and TRBJ1-4, with 9 positions matching TRBD1. The CDR3 runs to 15 residues. V was clipped by 4 bases and J by 7 bases; unmatched bases: 7. Germline assignment: CDR1 SGHDN and CDR2 FVKESK. The full variable domain, its missing parts supplied by reference TRBV14 and TRBJ1-4, is EAGVTQFPSHSVIEKGQTVTLRCDPISGHDNLYWYRRVMGKEIKFLLHFVKESKQDESGMPNNRFLAERTGGTYSTLKVQPAELEDSGVYFCASSLGGQGSEKLFFGSGTQLSVL.

V gene TRBV20-1 combines with J gene TRBJ1-3; the D is unclear. This CDR3 has 11 amino acids. Germline V CDR1 and CDR2: DFQATT, SNEGSKA (reference sequence). The V gene lost 4 bases and the J gene lost 3 bases, with 4 bases spanning the gap. The CDR3 region is CSATVGNTIYF. CDR3 nucleotides: TGCAGTGCTACCGTTGGAAACACCATATATTTT.

CDR3 in amino acids: CASRRQGSSYEQYF. The DNA for the CDR3 is TGTGCCAGCAGGCGACAGGGTTCCTCCTACGAGCAGTACTTC. The rearrangement links TRBV28 to TRBJ2-7; 7 bases are a match to TRBD1. J lost 0 bases, V lost 6 bases, and 5 bases had no gene match. In germline, CDR1 is MDHEN, CDR2 SYDVKM. The CDR3 is 14 amino acids. Using reference TRBV28 and TRBJ2-7 for the parts outside the CDR3, the full variable domain is DVKVTQSSRYLVKRTGEKVFLECVQDMDHENMFWYRQDPGLGLRLIYFSYDVKMKEKGDIPEGYSVSREKKERFSLILESASTNQTSMYLCASRRQGSSYEQYFGPGTRLTVT.

In this sample, this clone turned up many times. The V gene is TRBV28, the J gene TRBJ2-7, with no clear D. This CDR3 spans 16 amino acids. V was pared by 5 bases and J by 3 bases, with 20 bases between. Germline-derived CDR1 and CDR2 are MDHEN and SYDVKM. The CDR3 sequence: CASSLYSSYSLYEQYF. CDR3 DNA sequence: TGTGCCAGCAGTCTCTACTCCTCATATTCTCTCTACGAGCAGTACTTC.

This clone was seen a handful of times. This rearrangement joins TRBV7-9 to TRBJ1-2; TRBD1 matches 9 bases. Trimming cost V 4 bases and J 8 bases; bases outside gene matches: 11. The CDR3 has 15 residues. The germline V gene encodes CDR1 SEHNR and CDR2 FQNEAQ (reference sequence). CDR3 sequence reads: CASSSRDRASLGYTF. CDR3 sequence (DNA): TGTGCCAGCAGCTCTAGGGACAGGGCTTCATTGGGCTACACCTTC. Filled out from reference TRBV7-9 and TRBJ1-2, the complete variable domain reads DTGVSQNPRHKITKRGQNVTFRCDPISEHNRLYWYRQTLGQGPEFLTYFQNEAQLEKSRLLSDRFSAERPKGSFSTLEIQRTEQGDSAMYLCASSSRDRASLGYTFGSGTRLTVV.

V usage is TRBV9 and J usage is TRBJ1-1; TRBD1 aligns across 8 bases. Germline V gene sequence: CDR1 SGDLS, CDR2 YYNGEE. The J segment lost 4 bases and the V segment lost 0 bases, leaving 11 bases of the junction unmatched. CDR3 length equals 17 residues. The CDR3 loop is CASSVGSTGGEGTEAFF. The CDR3, as DNA: TGTGCCAGCAGCGTAGGTTCTACAGGGGGAGAAGGCACTGAAGCTTTCTTT. Full variable domain (remainder filled in from reference TRBV9 and TRBJ1-1): DSGVTQTPKHLITATGQRVTLRCSPRSGDLSVYWYQQSLDQGLQFLIQYYNGEERAKGNILERFSAQQFPDLHSELNLSSLELGDSALYFCASSVGSTGGEGTEAFFGQGTRLTVV.

The chain has TRBV11-2 and TRBJ1-2; 8 nucleotides match TRBD1. V lost 5 bases, J lost 2 bases, and 10 bases stayed unmatched. Per germline, CDR1 SGHAT and CDR2 FQNNGV. The CDR3 totals 16 residues. DNA for the CDR3: TGTGCCAGCAGCCACCTAGGGACAGGCGAGAACTATGGCTACACCTTC. As protein: CASSHLGTGENYGYTF.

This clone is a singleton in its sample. The gene calls are TRBV10-3 and TRBJ1-2; tentatively, D is TRBD1 (5 bases). The CDR3 has 13 residues. Per germline, CDR1 ENHRY and CDR2 SYGVKD. V dropped 4 bases and J dropped 7 bases, with 13 bases sitting between them. CDR3 amino acids: CAISGVGRGGYTF. Written as DNA, the CDR3 is TGTGCCATCAGTGGAGTTGGTAGGGGTGGCTACACCTTC.

The chain links TRBV28 to TRBJ1-1; 9 bases match TRBD1. Germline-derived CDR1 and CDR2 are MDHEN and SYDVKM. V shed 3 bases, J shed 3 bases, and the junction held 5 bases outside the gene matches. This CDR3 comprises 15 residues. For the CDR3, the DNA is TGTGCCAGCAGTTTCCACAGGGGGCATCACACTGAAGCTTTCTTT. It specifies CASSFHRGHHTEAFF.

This clone has a handful of counts. This CDR3 is CASSLAGREPSYEQYF. The CDR3 nucleotides read TGTGCCAGCAGCTTAGCGGGCAGGGAACCCTCCTACGAGCAGTACTTC. This chain uses TRBV7-6 with TRBJ2-7, with a tentative D call TRBD1 (5 bases). V dropped 0 bases and J dropped 0 bases, with 12 bases sitting between them. The germline V gene has CDR1 SGHVS and CDR2 FNYEAQ. The CDR3 is 16 residues long.

The chain couples TRBV7-9 to TRBJ2-1; 12 bases line up with TRBD1. V shed 5 bases, J shed 1 base, and the junction held 12 bases outside the gene matches. Germline CDR1 SEHNR, CDR2 FQNEAQ (reference sequence). CDR3 size: 19 residues. CDR3 amino acids: CASSTPGQGASSSYNEQFF. The CDR3 nucleotides are TGTGCCAGCAGCACACCGGGACAGGGGGCTTCCTCTTCCTACAATGAGCAGTTCTTC.

This chain joins TRBV18 and TRBJ1-5, with D perhaps matching TRBD1 (5 bases). In germline, CDR1 is KGHSH, CDR2 LQKENI. The CDR3 length is 14 residues. Trimming stripped 3 bases from V and 7 bases from J, with 13 bases between. CDR3 loop: CASSPGTVSQPQHF. As DNA, the CDR3 is TGTGCCAGCTCACCCGGGACTGTAAGCCAGCCCCAGCATTTT.

The rearrangement joins TRBV19 to TRBJ2-5; TRBD1 matches 7 bases. Germline loops: CDR1 LNHDA, CDR2 SQIVND (reference sequence). The CDR3 consists of 15 residues. V was pared by 2 bases and J by 0 bases, with 3 bases of the junction left unmatched. This chain's CDR3 is CASSIMGTDQETQYF. The CDR3 DNA sequence: TGTGCCAGTAGTATAATGGGGACAGACCAAGAGACCCAGTACTTC.

The rearrangement uses TRBV6-6 and TRBJ2-7; possible D gene TRBD1, 6 bases. V was pared by 8 bases and J by 3 bases, with 11 bases between. Germline V gene lookup returns CDR1 MNHNY and CDR2 SVGAGI (reference sequence). The CDR3 runs to 12 residues. This chain's CDR3 is CASGGLGYEQYF. CDR3 in DNA: TGTGCCAGCGGGGGCTTAGGCTACGAGCAGTACTTC.

The gene calls are TRBV24-1 and TRBJ2-7; the match to TRBD1 covers 8 bases. Per germline, CDR1 KGHDR and CDR2 SFDVKD. This CDR3 spans 12 amino acids. The trim removed 4 bases at V and 9 bases at J, leaving 4 bases unmatched. CDR3 sequence: CATSDIGTGQYF. CDR3 in DNA: TGTGCCACCAGTGACATAGGGACAGGGCAGTACTTC.

This clone was seen only a few times. The chain carries TRBV7-2 and TRBJ1-5; possibly TRBD1 for D (5 bases). Looked up from germline, CDR1 is SGHTA and CDR2 is FQGNSA. Trimming shortened V by 4 bases and J by 6 bases, and 19 bases separated the two germline ends. This CDR3 has 16 amino acids. The CDR3 sequence: CASSSLTGLSVQPQHF. CDR3 nucleotides: TGTGCCAGCAGCTCACTGACGGGACTGTCGGTTCAGCCCCAGCATTTT.

This chain joins TRBV27 and TRBJ1-1; no clear D. This CDR3 comprises 16 residues. V shed 6 bases and J shed 10 bases, with 27 bases lying between them. The germline V gene has CDR1 MNHEY and CDR2 SMNVEV (reference sequence). CDR3 loop: CASSSLWSDRGGAAFF. For the CDR3, the DNA is TGTGCCAGCAGCTCCCTCTGGAGTGACCGAGGCGGAGCAGCTTTCTTT.

This clone appeared a single time. The V gene is TRBV4-3, the J gene TRBJ2-2; 9 nucleotides match TRBD1. The germline CDR1 and CDR2 sequences are LGHNA and YSLEER. The junction had 10 bases not matched to a gene; V was cut back by 6 bases and J by 5 bases. The CDR3 extends over 16 amino acids. The CDR3 loop reads CASRSPGTGSTGELFF. CDR3 DNA: TGCGCCAGCAGATCGCCGGGGACAGGGAGTACCGGGGAGCTGTTTTTT.

The rearrangement joins TRBV5-6 to TRBJ1-6; D remains unclear. Germline-derived CDR1 and CDR2 are SGHDT and YYEEEE. V was clipped by 1 base and J by 10 bases, with 12 bases between them. The CDR3 totals 14 residues. CDR3 sequence reads: CASSLYLSSSPLHF. The CDR3, as DNA: TGTGCCAGCAGCTTGTATCTGTCCTCCTCACCCCTCCACTTT.

This rearrangement joins TRBV7-9 to TRBJ2-7, with 7 bases lining up with TRBD1. Trimming took 1 base from V and 2 from J; bases not matched to a gene: 5. Germline lookup yields CDR1 SEHNR and CDR2 FQNEAQ (reference sequence). This CDR3 spans 15 amino acids. The CDR3, as DNA: TGTGCCAGCAGCTTAGAGTCCGGGACAGCCTACGAGCAGTACTTC. Amino acid sequence: CASSLESGTAYEQYF.